This T cell receptor beta chain originates from a study of blood T cell repertoires in COVID-19. Study background: PBMCs, B-cell-depleted T cells, or T cells provided the cDNA or gDNA that made up the material.

Participants reported their clinical history, and cohort assignment relied on those reports. Germline V gene data show CDR1 as SGHRS and CDR2 as YFSETQ. Trimming at V came to 5 bases and at J to 2 bases, leaving 12 bases not matched to a gene. This CDR3 is built from 16 residues. Sequencing was performed with immunoSEQ multiplex PCR; in TCRdb, only in-frame clones are kept and a portion is missing. Among roughly 300,000 clones, about 90% were seen once, and the ten largest hold 5.5% to 6%. This TCR derives from a woman in her 30s who had recovered from COVID-19. The material sequenced was PBMCs or T cells enriched from blood (not recorded which). The gene calls are TRBV5-1 and TRBJ1-1; 7 bases are shared with TRBD1. CDR3 sequence reads: CASRQTPGTVNTEAFF. As DNA, the CDR3 is TGCGCCAGCAGACAAACCCCCGGGACAGTTAACACTGAAGCTTTCTTT.